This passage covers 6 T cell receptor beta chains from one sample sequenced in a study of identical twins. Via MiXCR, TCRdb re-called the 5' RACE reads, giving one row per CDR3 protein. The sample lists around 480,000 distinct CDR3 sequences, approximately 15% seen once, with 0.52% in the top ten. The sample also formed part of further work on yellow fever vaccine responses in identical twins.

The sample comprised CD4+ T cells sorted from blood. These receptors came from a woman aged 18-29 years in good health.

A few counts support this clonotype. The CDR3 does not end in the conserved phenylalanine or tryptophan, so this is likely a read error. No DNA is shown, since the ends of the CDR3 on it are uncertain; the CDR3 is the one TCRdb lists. CDR3 loop: CASSQDPGVRRVFS. The chain has TRBV4-2 and TRBJ1-1; TRBD1 is taken as the D call from the table, unchecked against the DNA. A total of 14 residues make up the CDR3, ends included. Per germline, CDR1 LGHNA and CDR2 YNFKEQ.

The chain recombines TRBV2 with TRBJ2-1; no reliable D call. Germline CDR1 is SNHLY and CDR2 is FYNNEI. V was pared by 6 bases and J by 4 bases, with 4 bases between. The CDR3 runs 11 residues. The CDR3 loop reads CASRVYNEQFF. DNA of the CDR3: TGTGCCAGCAGGGTATACAATGAGCAGTTCTTC.

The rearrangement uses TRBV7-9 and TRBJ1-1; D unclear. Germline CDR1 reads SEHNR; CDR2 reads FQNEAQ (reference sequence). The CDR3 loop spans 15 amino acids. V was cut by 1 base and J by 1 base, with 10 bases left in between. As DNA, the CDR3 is TGTGCCAGCAGCTTAGGTAGTCGAGGGAACACTGAAGCTTTCTTT. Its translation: CASSLGSRGNTEAFF.

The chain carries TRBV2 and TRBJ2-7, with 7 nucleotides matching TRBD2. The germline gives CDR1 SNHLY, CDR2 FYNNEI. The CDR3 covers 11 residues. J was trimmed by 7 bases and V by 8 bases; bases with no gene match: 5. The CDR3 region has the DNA TGTGCCAGCCGACTAGCAGGGGAGCAGTACTTC. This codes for CASRLAGEQYF.

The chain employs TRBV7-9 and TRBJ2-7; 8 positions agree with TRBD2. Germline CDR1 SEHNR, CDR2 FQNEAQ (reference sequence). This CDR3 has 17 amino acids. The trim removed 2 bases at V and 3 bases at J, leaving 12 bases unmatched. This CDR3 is CASSLISLPGGGYEQYF. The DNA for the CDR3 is TGTGCCAGCAGCTTAATTTCTCTACCGGGAGGGGGCTACGAGCAGTACTTC. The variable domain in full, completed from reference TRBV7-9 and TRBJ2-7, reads DTGVSQNPRHKITKRGQNVTFRCDPISEHNRLYWYRQTLGQGPEFLTYFQNEAQLEKSRLLSDRFSAERPKGSFSTLEIQRTEQGDSAMYLCASSLISLPGGGYEQYFGPGTRLTVT.

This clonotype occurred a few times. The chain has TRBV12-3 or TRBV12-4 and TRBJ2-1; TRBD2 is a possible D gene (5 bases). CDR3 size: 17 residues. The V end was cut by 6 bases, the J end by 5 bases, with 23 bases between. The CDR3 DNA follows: TGTGCCAGCAGGCCAAGCGCTAGCCCTTATCTGGACAATGAGCAGTTCTTC. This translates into CASRPSASPYLDNEQFF.